Included here is one TCR beta chain sequence, with context. This record comes from a study of tumor-infiltrating lymphocytes in oesophageal squamous cell carcinoma. This CDR3 has 11 residues. The V gene lost 7 bases and the J gene lost 8 bases, with 9 bases spanning the gap. TCRdb ran MiXCR on the PCR reads and lists one entry per CDR3 protein. The sample records tens of thousands of distinct CDR3 sequences, 35% to 45% being singletons. The chain uses TRBV7-1 and TRBJ2-1, with D unclear. TRBV7-1 is sorted into the ORF group, with uncertain function. The sample taken for sequencing was esophageal tumor tissue. This TCR was recovered from a male donor with esophageal squamous cell carcinoma. The DNA of the CDR3 is TGTGCCAGCACCATTGCCGATGAGCAGTTCTTC. Protein product: CASTIADEQFF.